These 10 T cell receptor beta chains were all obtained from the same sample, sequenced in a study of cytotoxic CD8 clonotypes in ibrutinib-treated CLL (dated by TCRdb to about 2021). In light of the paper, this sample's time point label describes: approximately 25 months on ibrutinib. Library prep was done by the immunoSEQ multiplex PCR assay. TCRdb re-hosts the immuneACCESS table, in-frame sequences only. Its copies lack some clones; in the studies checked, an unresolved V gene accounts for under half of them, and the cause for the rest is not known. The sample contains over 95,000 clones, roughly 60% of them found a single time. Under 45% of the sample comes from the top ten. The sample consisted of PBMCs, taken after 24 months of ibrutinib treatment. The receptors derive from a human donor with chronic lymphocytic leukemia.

The CDR3 DNA reads as TGTGCCAGCAGCTTGGGGCCTCAAAATTCACCCCTCCACTTT. Residues: CASSLGPQNSPLHF. The rearrangement joins TRBV7-6 to TRBJ1-6, with a tentative D call TRBD1 (5 bases). With 3 bases removed from V and 7 bases from J, the gap between germline ends came to 10 bases. This CDR3 has 14 residues. The V gene's germline CDR1 is SGHVS and CDR2 FNYEAQ. The full variable domain, with the rest looked up from reference TRBV7-6 and TRBJ1-6, is GAGVSQSPRYKVTKRGQDVALRCDPISGHVSLYWYRQALGQGPEFLTYFNYEAQQDKSGLPNDRFSAERPEGSISTLTIQRTEQRDSAMYRCASSLGPQNSPLHFGNGTRLTVT.

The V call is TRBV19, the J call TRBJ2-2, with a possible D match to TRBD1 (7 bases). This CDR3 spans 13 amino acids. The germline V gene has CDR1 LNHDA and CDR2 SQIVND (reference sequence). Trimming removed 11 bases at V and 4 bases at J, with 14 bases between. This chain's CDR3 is CASRGRSTGELFF. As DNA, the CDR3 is TGTGCCTCCAGGGGGAGGTCCACCGGGGAGCTGTTTTTT.

This chain's CDR3 is CASSEEDRGGKQYF. CDR3 in DNA: TGTGCCAGCAGTGAAGAGGACAGGGGGGGTAAGCAGTACTTC. The chain carries TRBV6-1 and TRBJ2-7, with 10 bases lining up with TRBD1. The junction had 5 bases not matched to a gene; V was cut back by 1 base and J by 8 bases. The CDR3 covers 14 residues. CDR1 is MNHNS, CDR2 SASEGT, per germline.

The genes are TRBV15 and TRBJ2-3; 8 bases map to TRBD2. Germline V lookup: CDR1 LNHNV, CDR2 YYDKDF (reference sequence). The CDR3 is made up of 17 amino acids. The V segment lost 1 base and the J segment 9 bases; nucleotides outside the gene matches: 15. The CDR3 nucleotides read TGTGCCACCAGCAGAGCCATGGGGGGGCTAGCGGGTCTGACGCAGTATTTT. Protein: CATSRAMGGLAGLTQYF.

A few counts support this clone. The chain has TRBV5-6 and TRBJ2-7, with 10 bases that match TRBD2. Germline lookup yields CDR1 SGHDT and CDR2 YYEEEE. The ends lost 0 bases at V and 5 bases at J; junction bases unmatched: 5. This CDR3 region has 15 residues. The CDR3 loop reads CASSLELAGVHEQYF. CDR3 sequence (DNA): TGTGCCAGCAGCTTGGAGCTAGCGGGGGTACACGAGCAGTACTTC.

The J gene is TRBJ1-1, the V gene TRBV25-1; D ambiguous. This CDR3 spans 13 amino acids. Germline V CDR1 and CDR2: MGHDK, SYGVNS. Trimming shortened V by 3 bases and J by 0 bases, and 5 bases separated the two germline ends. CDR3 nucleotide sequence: TGTGCCAGCAGTGACACGATGAACACTGAAGCTTTCTTT. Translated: CASSDTMNTEAFF.

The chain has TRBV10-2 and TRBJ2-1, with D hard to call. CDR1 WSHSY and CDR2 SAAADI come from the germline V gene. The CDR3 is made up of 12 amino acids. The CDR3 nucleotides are TGCGCGTCCTCACGGTCCAAGGCTGAGCAGTTCTTC. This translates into CASSRSKAEQFF.

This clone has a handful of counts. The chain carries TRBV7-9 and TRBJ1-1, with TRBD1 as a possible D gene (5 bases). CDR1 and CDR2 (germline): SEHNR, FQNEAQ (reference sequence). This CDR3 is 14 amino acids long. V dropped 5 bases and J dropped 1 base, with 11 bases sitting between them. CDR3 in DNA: TGTGCCAGCAGCCAATCTGGACAGAACACTGAAGCTTTCTTT. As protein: CASSQSGQNTEAFF.

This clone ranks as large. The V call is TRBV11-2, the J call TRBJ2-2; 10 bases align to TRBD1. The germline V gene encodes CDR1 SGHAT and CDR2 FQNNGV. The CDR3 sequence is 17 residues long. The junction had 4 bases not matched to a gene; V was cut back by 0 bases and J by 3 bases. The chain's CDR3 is CASSLEGTGAYTGELFF. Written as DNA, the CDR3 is TGTGCCAGCAGCTTAGAGGGGACAGGGGCTTACACCGGGGAGCTGTTTTTT.

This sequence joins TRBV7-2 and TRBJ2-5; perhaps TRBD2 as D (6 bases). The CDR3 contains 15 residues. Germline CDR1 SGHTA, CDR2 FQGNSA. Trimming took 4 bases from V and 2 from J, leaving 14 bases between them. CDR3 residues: CASSWAGGEQETQYF. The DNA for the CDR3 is TGTGCCAGCAGCTGGGCGGGCGGGGAACAAGAGACCCAGTACTTC.